What follows are 22 T cell receptor beta chains derived from one specimen sequenced in a study of T cells after posttransplantation cyclophosphamide. Assay: immunoSEQ multiplex PCR; the TCRdb copy retains only in-frame clones and omits some. The sample lists about 20,000 clones, 95% to 98% occurring once. The naive gate required viable CD3+CD4+ or CD3+CD8+ cells with CCR7+CD45RA+CD45RO-CD95-CD27+CD28+ phenotype. The specimen sequenced was naive CD4+ T cells sorted from PBMCs. The receptor set was obtained from a man between 35 and 55 years old in good health, CMV-negative, and a related stem cell transplant donor.

The chain's CDR3 is CAITTTGGGRSTGVDGYTF. CDR3 sequence (DNA): TGTGCCATCACCACCACAGGTGGGGGCAGGTCCACTGGGGTTGATGGCTACACCTTC. This sequence joins TRBV10-3 and TRBJ1-2, with a weak D call TRBD1 (6 bases). The CDR3 covers 19 residues. Germline CDR1 is ENHRY and CDR2 is SYGVKD. Trimming left V 7 bases short and J 6 bases short, with 33 bases between.

This rearrangement joins TRBV18 to TRBJ2-2; D gene unclear. This CDR3 contains 14 residues. CDR1 is KGHSH and CDR2 is LQKENI in the germline V gene. V was shortened by 3 bases and J by 4 bases, with 9 bases between the two germline ends. The CDR3 region has the DNA TGTGCCAGCTCACCGGGCCCCTCCACCGGGGAGCTGTTTTTT. Residues: CASSPGPSTGELFF.

This clone was found once. The chain couples TRBV18 to TRBJ1-5, with D unclear. Germline V gene sequence: CDR1 KGHSH, CDR2 LQKENI. This CDR3 spans 17 amino acids. Trimming shortened V by 6 bases and J by 0 bases, and 18 bases separated the two germline ends. The DNA of the CDR3 is TGTGCCAGCTCTCCGAGTACCAGGCACTCTAGCAATCAGCCCCAGCATTTT. Protein product: CASSPSTRHSSNQPQHF.

A word on this clone: Germline and junction disagree at one end, which may indicate a read error. The chain is built from TRBV9 and TRBJ2-1; D perhaps matches TRBD2 (6 bases). Germline assignment: CDR1 SGDLS and CDR2 YYNGEE. CDR3 size: 15 residues. The CDR3 nucleotides read TGTGCCAGCACCGTATCAGGGAGGCCGCAAAATGAGCAGTTCTTC. It translates to CASTVSGRPQNEQFF. Using reference TRBV9 and TRBJ2-1 for the parts outside the CDR3, the full variable domain is DSGVTQTPKHLITATGQRVTLRCSPRSGDLSVYWYQQSLDQGLQFLIQYYNGEERAKGNILERFSAQQFPDLHSELNLSSLELGDSALYFCASTVSGRPQNEQFFGPGTRLTVL.

The CDR3 DNA reads TGTGCCAGCAGCTTTGCTAGCGGGAGGGCCAATGAGCAGTTCTTC. Translation gives CASSFASGRANEQFF. V gene TRBV11-2 combines with J gene TRBJ2-1, with TRBD2 matching 12 bases. The CDR3 spans 15 residues. V lost 3 bases and J lost 6; bases outside the gene matches: 3. Germline V gives CDR1 SGHAT, CDR2 FQNNGV.

The rearrangement uses TRBV14 and TRBJ1-1, with a possible D match to TRBD1 (6 bases). Trimming removed 1 base from V and 1 base from J, with 13 bases in between. The V gene's germline CDR1 is SGHDN and CDR2 FVKESK. The CDR3 loop spans 16 amino acids. CDR3 sequence reads: CASSQAEDRSNTEAFF. The DNA of the CDR3 is TGTGCCAGCAGCCAAGCTGAAGACAGGTCGAACACTGAAGCTTTCTTT. Using reference TRBV14 and TRBJ1-1 for the parts outside the CDR3, the full variable domain is EAGVTQFPSHSVIEKGQTVTLRCDPISGHDNLYWYRRVMGKEIKFLLHFVKESKQDESGMPNNRFLAERTGGTYSTLKVQPAELEDSGVYFCASSQAEDRSNTEAFFGQGTRLTVV.

The CDR3 loop reads CASSTLAGSGRQYF. The CDR3 DNA follows: TGTGCCAGCAGTACACTAGCGGGTTCCGGGAGGCAGTACTTC. The chain links TRBV27 to TRBJ2-7; 9 bases map to TRBD2. CDR1 and CDR2 from the germline V gene are MNHEY and SMNVEV (reference sequence). V lost 5 bases and J lost 9; bases outside the gene matches: 11. The CDR3 contains 14 residues.

The J gene is TRBJ1-3, the V gene TRBV13; the D is unclear. From germline, CDR1 is PRHDT and CDR2 FYEKMQ (reference sequence). The CDR3 loop spans 12 amino acids. Trimming took 7 bases from V and 3 from J, leaving 7 bases between them. CDR3 DNA sequence: TGTGCCAGCACCTCCGGTGGAAACACCATATATTTT. Translating it yields CASTSGGNTIYF. Drawing the rest from reference TRBV13 and TRBJ1-3, the complete variable domain is AAGVIQSPRHLIKEKRETATLKCYPIPRHDTVYWYQQGPGQDPQFLISFYEKMQSDKGSIPDRFSAQQFSDYHSELNMSSLELGDSALYFCASTSGGNTIYFGEGSWLTVV.

The J gene is TRBJ2-7, the V gene TRBV13; a possible D gene is TRBD2 (6 bases). The CDR3 sequence is 15 residues long. V was trimmed by 0 bases and J by 4 bases, leaving 13 bases between them. Germline lookup yields CDR1 PRHDT and CDR2 FYEKMQ (reference sequence). The CDR3 DNA sequence: TGTGCCAGCAGCTTAGGGACTAGTCGACGATACGAGCAGTACTTC. It translates to CASSLGTSRRYEQYF.

The rearrangement joins TRBV11-2 to TRBJ2-7, with 8 positions matching TRBD2. This CDR3 spans 16 amino acids. The V segment lost 7 bases and the J segment 3 bases; nucleotides outside the gene matches: 14. Germline V gives CDR1 SGHAT, CDR2 FQNNGV. Written as DNA, the CDR3 is TGTGCCAGCACCAAGTTAGGGACTAGTAAGAACTACGAGCAGTACTTC. Protein product: CASTKLGTSKNYEQYF.

The chain recombines TRBV11-3 with TRBJ2-3, with 8 bases that match TRBD2. The V gene end was trimmed by 2 bases and the J gene end by 9 bases; junction bases not matched to a gene: 7. The germline CDR1 and CDR2 sequences are SGHNT and YENEEA. CDR3 length equals 14 residues. In DNA form, the CDR3 reads TGTGCCAGCAGCTTAACGGGAGGGGGGGGCACGCAGTATTTT. It encodes CASSLTGGGGTQYF. Filled out from reference TRBV11-3 and TRBJ2-3, the complete variable domain reads EAGVVQSPRYKIIEKKQPVAFWCNPISGHNTLYWYLQNLGQGPELLIRYENEEAVDDSQLPKDRFSAERLKGVDSTLKIQPAELGDSAVYLCASSLTGGGGTQYFGPGTRLTVL.

The chain is built from TRBV11-2 and TRBJ2-4; D uncertain. V lost 4 bases and J 5 bases, leaving 9 bases between the germline ends. This CDR3 has 13 residues. Germline CDR1 is SGHAT and CDR2 is FQNNGV. The CDR3: CASSSLRENIQYF. CDR3 coding DNA: TGTGCCAGCAGCTCTCTCCGGGAAAACATTCAGTACTTC.

This rearrangement joins TRBV18 to TRBJ2-3; perhaps TRBD1 as D (5 bases). Germline CDR1 and CDR2: KGHSH and LQKENI. With 3 bases removed from V and 1 base from J, the gap between germline ends came to 14 bases. The CDR3 is 16 residues long. CDR3 sequence reads: CASSPAETVGTDTQYF. DNA for the CDR3: TGTGCCAGCTCACCGGCCGAGACAGTGGGCACAGATACGCAGTATTTT.

The rearrangement uses TRBV7-6 and TRBJ2-1; D might be TRBD1 (6 bases). The CDR3 is 16 amino acids. V shed 1 base and J shed 12 bases, with 22 bases lying between them. Germline V gives CDR1 SGHVS, CDR2 FNYEAQ. The CDR3 loop is CASSLVRGKGERAQFF. CDR3 nucleotide sequence: TGTGCCAGCAGCTTAGTTCGAGGGAAGGGGGAACGGGCGCAGTTCTTC.

The chain uses TRBV27 and TRBJ1-1; 7 bases are shared with TRBD1. This CDR3 comprises 16 residues. The V gene end was trimmed by 3 bases and the J gene end by 1 base; junction bases not matched to a gene: 8. In germline, CDR1 is MNHEY, CDR2 SMNVEV (reference sequence). The CDR3 bases are TGTGCCAGCAGTTTGTATACAGGGGCGCGGAACACTGAAGCTTTCTTT. It is translated as CASSLYTGARNTEAFF.

The chain uses TRBV27 and TRBJ1-2; D possibly corresponds to TRBD1 (5 bases). The CDR3 extends over 17 amino acids. Germline V lookup: CDR1 MNHEY, CDR2 SMNVEV (reference sequence). The V and J ends lost 2 bases and 3 bases respectively, with 19 bases between them. The CDR3 sequence: CASSLLPGLGLHYGYTF. The CDR3 DNA is TGTGCCAGCAGTTTACTACCGGGACTCGGCCTTCACTATGGCTACACCTTC.

The V gene is TRBV6-6, the J gene TRBJ1-1; D gene ambiguous. Trimming shortened V by 7 bases and J by 3 bases, and 21 bases separated the two germline ends. Germline lookup yields CDR1 MNHNY and CDR2 SVGAGI (reference sequence). The CDR3 sequence is 16 residues long. As DNA, the CDR3 is TGTGCCAGCATCACGAGGCAGGAGGCACGGTACACTGAAGCTTTCTTT. Translated: CASITRQEARYTEAFF.

This clone appeared a few times. J is TRBJ1-4 and V is TRBV2; weak D call: TRBD1 (6 bases). The CDR3 extends over 13 amino acids. Trimming left V 8 bases short and J 8 bases short, with 15 bases between. Germline V gene lookup returns CDR1 SNHLY and CDR2 FYNNEI. The CDR3 reads CASLRGAAEKLFF. The CDR3 nucleotides read TGTGCCAGCTTACGGGGGGCAGCGGAAAAACTGTTTTTT.

The rearrangement joins TRBV27 to TRBJ2-7; a possible D gene is TRBD1 (6 bases). Trimming stripped 5 bases from V and 5 bases from J, with 19 bases between. This CDR3 is built from 15 residues. The germline gives CDR1 MNHEY, CDR2 SMNVEV (reference sequence). The CDR3 nucleotides read TGTGCCAGCAGTCCTAACCCATACAGGGACCACGAGCAGTACTTC. This gives the protein CASSPNPYRDHEQYF.

V and J are TRBV10-3 and TRBJ1-2; a weak D match, TRBD1 (5 bases). CDR3 size: 15 residues. Trimming stripped 3 bases from V and 3 bases from J, with 14 bases between. Germline lookup yields CDR1 ENHRY and CDR2 SYGVKD. This CDR3 reads CAISDSLLRDYGYTF. CDR3 nucleotides: TGTGCCATCAGTGATTCACTCCTCAGGGACTATGGCTACACCTTC.

The gene calls are TRBV28 and TRBJ2-1, with a possible D match to TRBD2 (5 bases). This CDR3 is 15 amino acids long. CDR1 MDHEN and CDR2 SYDVKM come from the germline V gene. V gave up 2 bases and J gave up 2 bases, with 10 bases separating them. The CDR3 spells CASSLPSRTYNEQFF. CDR3 DNA sequence: TGTGCCAGCAGTTTACCTAGCAGGACCTACAATGAGCAGTTCTTC.

Comments on this clone: The junction does not match germline at one end; this may be a read error. V is TRBV5-8 and J is TRBJ2-1, with D perhaps TRBD1 (6 bases). There are 12 residues in the CDR3. The germline CDR1 and CDR2 sequences are SGHTS and YDEGEE. In nucleotides, the CDR3 is TGTGCCAGCAGCCCCAGGGGCCTACTAGTGGTCTTC. Protein product: CASSPRGLLVVF. Full variable domain (remainder filled in from reference TRBV5-8 and TRBJ2-1): EAGVTQSPTHLIKTRGQQATLRCSPISGHTSVYWYQQALGLGLQFLLWYDEGEERNRGNFPPRFSGRQFPNYSSELNVNALELEDSALYLCASSPRGLLVVFGPGTRLTVL.